The 25 T cell receptor beta chains below come from one sample, sequenced in a study of blood T cells in healthy people across ages. Primed by a sample-barcoded 5' primer and a J-beta primer mix, a second PCR proceeded for 7 to 11 cycles. Using its own MiXCR run on the 5' RACE reads, TCRdb lists one record per CDR3 protein. This repertoire shows about 290,000 distinct CDR3 sequences, around 30% found once; its top ten account for approximately 29%. Sequenced material: blood. All receptors come from a woman aged 70-85 years in good health.

CDR3: CASSAIRWTGVLPGELFF. In nucleotides, the CDR3 is TGTGCCAGCAGTGCCATCCGCTGGACAGGGGTGCTTCCCGGGGAGCTGTTTTTT. This chain uses TRBV25-1 with TRBJ2-2; the match to TRBD1 covers 9 bases. The CDR3 has 18 residues. CDR1 is MGHDK, CDR2 SYGVNS, per germline. The V gene end was trimmed by 4 bases and the J gene end by 6 bases; junction bases not matched to a gene: 15.

Details on this clonotype: The junction does not match germline at one end; this may be a read error. The chain has TRBV7-2 and TRBJ2-3; D remains unclear. The CDR3 has 14 amino acids. Germline lookup yields CDR1 SGHTA and CDR2 FQGNSA. Here the CDR3 reads CASSYPRNWARPDF. DNA of the CDR3: TGTGCCAGCAGCTACCCGCGAAACTGGGCCCGGCCGGATTTT. The full variable domain, completed using reference TRBV7-2 and TRBJ2-3, is GAGVSQSPSNKVTEKGKDVELRCDPISGHTALYWYRQSLGQGLEFLIYFQGNSAPDKSGLPSDRFSAERTGGSVSTLTIQRTQQEDSAVYLCASSYPRNWARPDFGPGTRLTVL.

This clonotype occurred many times. V and J are TRBV2 and TRBJ2-5, with D uncertain. With 5 bases removed from V and 4 bases from J, the gap between germline ends came to 11 bases. This CDR3 region has 13 residues. The V gene's germline CDR1 is SNHLY and CDR2 FYNNEI. DNA for the CDR3: TGTGCCAGCAGTCAAAGGGTAGGAGAGACCCAGTACTTC. Amino acid sequence: CASSQRVGETQYF.

This clonotype turned up a few times. V and J are TRBV29-1 and TRBJ2-1, with 8 nucleotides matching TRBD2. With 7 bases clipped from V and 8 bases from J, the junction kept 7 bases outside the gene matches. The CDR3 has 12 residues. The germline V gene has CDR1 SQVTM and CDR2 ANQGSEA. The CDR3 nucleotides are TGCAGCGCCCTCCCTAGCGGGTATGAGCAGTTCTTC. It translates to CSALPSGYEQFF.

There are a few counts of this clonotype. The rearrangement uses TRBV7-9 and TRBJ1-2, with TRBD1 as a possible D gene (5 bases). CDR1 and CDR2 (germline): SEHNR, FQNEAQ (reference sequence). There are 15 residues in the CDR3. Trimming took 3 bases from V and 4 from J, leaving 15 bases between them. This CDR3 reads CASSFRGDDGYGYTF. The CDR3 DNA reads TGTGCCAGCAGCTTCCGAGGGGATGATGGCTATGGCTACACCTTC.

This clonotype was counted only a few times. This may be a read error, as it is one base from a much larger clone. The V and J genes are TRBV20-1 and TRBJ1-5, with unresolved D. V was cut by 2 bases and J by 2 bases, with 16 bases left in between. The CDR3 covers 16 residues. Germline assignment: CDR1 DFQATT and CDR2 SNEGSKA (reference sequence). In nucleotides, the CDR3 is TGCAGTGCTAGAAATTCCGGCATCCCAGGCAATCAGCCCCAGCATTTT. Translated: CSARNSGIPGNQPQHF.

This clonotype was observed at least ten times. This rearrangement joins TRBV20-1 to TRBJ2-7, with D perhaps given as TRBD1 or TRBD2 (5 bases each). The length of the CDR3 is 13 residues. Trimming pared 3 bases from V and 2 bases from J, leaving 11 bases between. Germline values: CDR1 DFQATT, CDR2 SNEGSKA (reference sequence). CDR3 loop: CSASTGLAYEQYF. The CDR3 region has the DNA TGCAGTGCTAGTACAGGACTCGCCTACGAGCAGTACTTC.

This clonotype was observed a few times. This chain joins TRBV6-5 and TRBJ2-1; the match to TRBD2 covers 9 bases. The ends lost 6 bases at V and 8 bases at J; junction bases unmatched: 11. CDR3 length: 15 amino acids. Germline CDR1 reads MNHEY; CDR2 reads SVGAGI. DNA for the CDR3: TGTGCCAGCAGAAGACTAGCGGCCTCTCGGGATGAGCAGTTCTTC. This translates into CASRRLAASRDEQFF.

This rearrangement joins TRBV7-2 to TRBJ2-1; D is perhaps TRBD2 (6 bases). The J call is in doubt because the DNA end fits TRBJ2-7 better. Germline CDR1 and CDR2: SGHTA and FQGNSA. This CDR3 has 15 amino acids. This chain's CDR3 is CASSSTSGLGNEQYF. DNA for the CDR3: TGTGCCAGCAGCTCAACTTCGGGACTCGGGAACGAGCAGTACTTC.

This clonotype was seen more than once but under ten times. The chain has TRBV18 and TRBJ1-1; 7 bases fit TRBD1. The length of the CDR3 is 14 residues. Germline CDR1 KGHSH, CDR2 LQKENI. Germline trimming cut 4 bases from V and 0 bases from J; bases unmatched to any gene: 2. CDR3 in amino acids: CASSRTGVNTEAFF. The CDR3 DNA reads TGTGCCAGCTCACGGACAGGCGTGAACACTGAAGCTTTCTTT.

This clonotype was seen only a few times. The rearrangement uses TRBV27 and TRBJ1-5, with D hard to call. CDR1 MNHEY and CDR2 SMNVEV come from the germline V gene (reference sequence). Trimming removed 5 bases at V and 5 bases at J, with 10 bases between. This CDR3 contains 13 residues. The CDR3 region has the DNA TGTGCCAGCAGTAGCAGCGGCGATCAGCCCCAGCATTTT. It translates to CASSSSGDQPQHF.

This chain links TRBV28 with TRBJ1-6, with a tentative D call TRBD1 (6 bases). Germline loops: CDR1 MDHEN, CDR2 SYDVKM. The CDR3 totals 13 residues. The V end was cut by 8 bases, the J end by 10 bases, with 15 bases between. CDR3 sequence reads: CASGGGARSPLHF. Here the CDR3 DNA reads TGTGCCAGCGGCGGGGGGGCCCGATCACCCCTCCACTTT. Together with reference TRBV28 and TRBJ1-6, the CDR3 gives the full variable domain: DVKVTQSSRYLVKRTGEKVFLECVQDMDHENMFWYRQDPGLGLRLIYFSYDVKMKEKGDIPEGYSVSREKKERFSLILESASTNQTSMYLCASGGGARSPLHFGNGTRLTVT.

The sample holds many counts of this clonotype. This chain connects TRBV20-1 to TRBJ2-7; 9 bases are a match to TRBD1. The CDR3 totals 14 residues. Trimming took 6 bases from V and 3 from J; bases not matched to a gene: 9. Germline values: CDR1 DFQATT, CDR2 SNEGSKA (reference sequence). The CDR3 loop is CSAIPRTGVYEQYF. CDR3 DNA: TGCAGTGCCATCCCAAGGACAGGGGTCTACGAGCAGTACTTC.

This clonotype has more than one count but fewer than ten. The chain carries TRBV4-2 and TRBJ2-4; 11 positions match TRBD2. The CDR3 is 19 amino acids. The J segment lost 0 bases and the V segment lost 0 bases, leaving 7 bases of the junction unmatched. CDR1 LGHNA and CDR2 YNFKEQ come from the germline V gene. The CDR3 DNA follows: TGTGCCAGCAGCCAAGAACTAGCGGGGGCCCTCTTAGCCAAAAACATTCAGTACTTC. As protein: CASSQELAGALLAKNIQYF.

This clonotype was counted between two and nine times. The chain uses TRBV20-1 and TRBJ1-1, with D possibly matching TRBD1 (5 bases). This CDR3 has 12 amino acids. V shed 1 base and J shed 7 bases, with 10 bases lying between them. Germline V lookup: CDR1 DFQATT, CDR2 SNEGSKA (reference sequence). CDR3 region: CSARVQGYEAFF. For the CDR3, the DNA is TGCAGTGCTAGAGTTCAGGGATATGAAGCTTTCTTT.

The V call is TRBV6-2 or TRBV6-3, the J call TRBJ2-1; TRBD2 might be the D (5 bases). The J call may be in error: the DNA end matches TRBJ2-7 better. The germline gives CDR1 MNHEY, CDR2 SVGEGT. CDR3 size: 14 residues. The CDR3 bases are TGTGCCAGCAGTTACTTGAGCGGCCAGGTGTGGCAGTACTTC. Translated: CASSYLSGQVWQYF.

The genes are TRBV12-3 or TRBV12-4 and TRBJ2-1, with D tentatively TRBD2 (6 bases). CDR3 length: 14 amino acids. Trimming cost V 3 bases and J 9 bases, with 15 bases left between them. CDR3 protein: CASSFGLAIGEQFF. The CDR3 nucleotides are TGTGCCAGCAGTTTCGGCCTAGCGATAGGTGAGCAGTTCTTC.

V is TRBV5-1 and J is TRBJ2-1, with D perhaps matching TRBD2 (6 bases). V lost 3 bases and J 5 bases, leaving 18 bases between the germline ends. Germline CDR1 and CDR2: SGHRS and YFSETQ. There are 16 residues in the CDR3. This CDR3 reads CASSSSQGGPDNEQFF. Here the CDR3 DNA reads TGCGCCAGCAGCTCCTCGCAGGGAGGCCCAGACAATGAGCAGTTCTTC.

The CDR3, as DNA: TGCGCCAGCGGGACTAGCGGGCGCACAGATACGCAGTATTTT. Its translation is CASGTSGRTDTQYF. The chain links TRBV5-1 to TRBJ2-3, with 12 nucleotides matching TRBD2. Unmatched junction bases numbered 1, after V lost 7 bases and J lost 1 base. There are 14 residues in the CDR3. The germline CDR1 and CDR2 sequences are SGHRS and YFSETQ.

The chain recombines TRBV21-1 with TRBJ2-5; no DNA check was done on the table's D call, TRBD1. TRBV21-1 is a recognized pseudogene. CDR3 length equals 13 residues. The CDR3 loop is CASSHDSQETQYF. The DNA for the CDR3 is TGTGCCAGCAGCCATGACAGCCAAGAGACCCAGTACTTC.

The chain is built from TRBV7-9 and TRBJ1-5; the match to TRBD1 covers 7 bases. J gave up 3 bases and V 3 bases, and 5 bases lay outside the gene matches. From germline, CDR1 is SEHNR and CDR2 FQNEAQ (reference sequence). The CDR3 covers 15 residues. In nucleotides, the CDR3 is TGTGCCAGCAGCTTCGGGACAGACCTCAATCAGCCCCAGCATTTT. It yields the protein CASSFGTDLNQPQHF.

The chain is built from TRBV7-9 and TRBJ1-2; 7 bases are shared with TRBD1. Germline loops: CDR1 SEHNR, CDR2 FQNEAQ (reference sequence). The V segment lost 6 bases and the J segment 4 bases; nucleotides outside the gene matches: 8. The CDR3 has 14 residues. The CDR3 DNA sequence: TGTGCCAGCAGTCCCCGGAGGGGGCTCTATGGCTACACCTTC. Amino acid sequence: CASSPRRGLYGYTF.

The V and J genes are TRBV24-1 and TRBJ1-1; 12 nucleotides align to TRBD1. This CDR3 region has 15 residues. Germline trimming cut 4 bases from V and 10 bases from J; bases unmatched to any gene: 9. Germline loops: CDR1 KGHDR, CDR2 SFDVKD. In DNA, the CDR3 is TGTGCCACCAGTGAGTCCGGGACAGGGGGCGCGGGAGCTTTCTTT. As protein: CATSESGTGGAGAFF.

Concerning this clonotype: Relative to the germline gene, one junction end is altered; a read error may explain this. The chain links TRBV20-1 to TRBJ2-5, with D possibly matching TRBD1 (6 bases). The J call could be wrong; TRBJ2-7 is a better fit for the DNA end. Germline V gene data show CDR1 as DFQATT and CDR2 as SNEGSKA (reference sequence). The CDR3 has 15 residues. The CDR3 DNA sequence: TGCAGCGCTATCAACGGACAGACTTTTATTTACGAGCAGTACTTC. It specifies CSAINGQTFIYEQYF.

J is TRBJ2-5 and V is TRBV24-1; D is uncertain. Germline V gene lookup returns CDR1 KGHDR and CDR2 SFDVKD. V shed 5 bases and J shed 5 bases, with 8 bases lying between them. The CDR3 contains 12 residues. The CDR3 DNA reads as TGTGCCACCAGTGGTTTCGGCGAGACCCAGTACTTC. This gives the protein CATSGFGETQYF.